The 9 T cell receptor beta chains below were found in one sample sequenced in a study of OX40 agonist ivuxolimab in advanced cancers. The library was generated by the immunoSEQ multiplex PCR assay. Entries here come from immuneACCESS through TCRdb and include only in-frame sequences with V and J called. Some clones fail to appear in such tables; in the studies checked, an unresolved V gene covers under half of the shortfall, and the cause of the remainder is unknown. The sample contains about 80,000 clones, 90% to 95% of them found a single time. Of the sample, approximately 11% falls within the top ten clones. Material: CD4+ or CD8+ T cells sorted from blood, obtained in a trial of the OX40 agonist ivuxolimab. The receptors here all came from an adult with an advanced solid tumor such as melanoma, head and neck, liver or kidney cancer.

The CDR3 reads CASSVVSEFPRGEQFF. The CDR3 nucleotides are TGTGCCAGCAGCGTAGTCTCAGAATTTCCCAGGGGTGAGCAGTTCTTC. V usage is TRBV9 and J usage is TRBJ2-1, with a possible D match to TRBD1 (6 bases). With 0 bases removed from V and 9 bases from J, the gap between germline ends came to 19 bases. CDR1 SGDLS and CDR2 YYNGEE come from the germline V gene. This CDR3 comprises 16 residues.

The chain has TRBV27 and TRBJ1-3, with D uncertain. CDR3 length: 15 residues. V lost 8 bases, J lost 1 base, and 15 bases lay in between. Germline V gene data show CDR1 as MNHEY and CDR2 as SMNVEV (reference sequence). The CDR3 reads CASASRVGSGNTIYF. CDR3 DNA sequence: TGTGCCAGCGCGTCCCGGGTGGGGTCTGGAAACACCATATATTTT.

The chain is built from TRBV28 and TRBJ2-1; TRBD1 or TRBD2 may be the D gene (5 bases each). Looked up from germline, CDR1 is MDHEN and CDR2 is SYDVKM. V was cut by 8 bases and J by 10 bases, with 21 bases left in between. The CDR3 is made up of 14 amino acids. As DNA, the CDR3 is TGTGCCAGCCAGACTGGGGGTTGGGGAAGGGAGCAGTTCTTC. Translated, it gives CASQTGGWGREQFF. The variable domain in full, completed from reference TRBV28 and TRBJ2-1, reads DVKVTQSSRYLVKRTGEKVFLECVQDMDHENMFWYRQDPGLGLRLIYFSYDVKMKEKGDIPEGYSVSREKKERFSLILESASTNQTSMYLCASQTGGWGREQFFGPGTRLTVL.

CDR3: CSVEDPSGIYNEQFF. In DNA form, the CDR3 reads TGCAGCGTTGAAGATCCCAGCGGGATATACAATGAGCAGTTCTTC. The rearrangement joins TRBV29-1 to TRBJ2-1; 7 nucleotides align to TRBD2. V was clipped by 0 bases and J by 4 bases; unmatched bases: 6. The CDR3 sequence is 15 residues long. Germline V gene data show CDR1 as SQVTM and CDR2 as ANQGSEA.

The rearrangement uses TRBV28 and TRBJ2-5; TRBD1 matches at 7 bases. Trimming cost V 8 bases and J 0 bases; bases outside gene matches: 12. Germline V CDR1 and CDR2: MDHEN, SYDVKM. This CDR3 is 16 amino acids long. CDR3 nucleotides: TGTGCCAGCGAGCGGTTTTCACAGGGGTACCAAGAGACCCAGTACTTC. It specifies CASERFSQGYQETQYF.

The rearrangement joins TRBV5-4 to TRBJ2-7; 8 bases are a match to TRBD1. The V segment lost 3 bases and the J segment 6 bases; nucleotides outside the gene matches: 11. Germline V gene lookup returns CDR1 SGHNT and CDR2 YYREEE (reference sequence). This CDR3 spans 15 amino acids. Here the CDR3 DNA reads TGTGCCAGCAGCTCGGAACTATCGGACAGGGTCGAGCAGTACTTC. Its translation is CASSSELSDRVEQYF.

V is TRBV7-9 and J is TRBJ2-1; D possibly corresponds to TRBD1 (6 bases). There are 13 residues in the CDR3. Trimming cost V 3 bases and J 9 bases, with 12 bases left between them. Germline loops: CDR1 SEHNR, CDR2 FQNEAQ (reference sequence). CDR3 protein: CASSLLQGSEQFF. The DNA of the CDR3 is TGTGCCAGCAGCTTGCTACAGGGAAGTGAGCAGTTCTTC.

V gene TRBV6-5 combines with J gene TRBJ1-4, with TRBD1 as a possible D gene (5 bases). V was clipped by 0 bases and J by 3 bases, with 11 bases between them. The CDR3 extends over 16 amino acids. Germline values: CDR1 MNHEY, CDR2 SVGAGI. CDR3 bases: TGTGCCAGCAGTTACTCCAGGGCGGTGGCTAATGAAAAACTGTTTTTT. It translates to CASSYSRAVANEKLFF.

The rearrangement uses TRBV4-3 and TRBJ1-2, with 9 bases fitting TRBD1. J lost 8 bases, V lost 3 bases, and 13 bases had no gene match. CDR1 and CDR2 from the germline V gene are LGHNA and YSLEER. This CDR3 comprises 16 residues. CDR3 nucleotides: TGCGCCAGCAGCCAGTCTAGGACAGGGGTGGCTGTGGGCTACACCTTC. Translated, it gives CASSQSRTGVAVGYTF.